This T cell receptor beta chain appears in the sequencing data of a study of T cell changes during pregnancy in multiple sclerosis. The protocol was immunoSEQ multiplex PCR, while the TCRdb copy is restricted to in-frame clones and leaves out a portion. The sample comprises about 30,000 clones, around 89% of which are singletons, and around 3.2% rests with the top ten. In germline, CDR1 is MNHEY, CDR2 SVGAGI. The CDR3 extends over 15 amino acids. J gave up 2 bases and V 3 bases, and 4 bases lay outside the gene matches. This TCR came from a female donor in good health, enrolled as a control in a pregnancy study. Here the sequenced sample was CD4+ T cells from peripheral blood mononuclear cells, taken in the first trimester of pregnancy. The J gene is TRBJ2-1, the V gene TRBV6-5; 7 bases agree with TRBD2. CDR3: CASSYVLAAYNEQFF. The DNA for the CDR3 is TGTGCCAGCAGTTATGTGCTAGCGGCCTACAATGAGCAGTTCTTC.